The entry that follows covers one T cell receptor beta chain sequence. Its antigen is unidentified. The CDR3 has 15 residues. The germline CDR1 and CDR2 sequences are SGHTA and FQGNSA. The ends were cut back, 5 bases at V and 4 bases at J, with 17 bases in the middle. The data derive from a study of OX40 agonist ivuxolimab in advanced cancers. Notes on the study in general: Doses of 0.1 to 3.0 mg/kg were accompanied by clonal expansion of CD4+ and CD8+ blood T cells by week 6. The mean number of expanded clones was higher in CD8+ T cells than in CD4+.

Method: immunoSEQ multiplex PCR; TCRdb's copy keeps in-frame clones and lacks some. Here the sample spans 45,000 or so clones, about 87% being singletons. This chain links TRBV7-2 with TRBJ2-5; D is perhaps TRBD1 (6 bases). Sequencing was performed on CD4+ or CD8+ T cells sorted from blood, taken in a trial of the OX40 agonist ivuxolimab. The origin of this receptor is an adult with an advanced solid tumor such as melanoma, head and neck, liver or kidney cancer. The CDR3 loop is CASSRGGGQGETQYF. CDR3 sequence (DNA): TGTGCCAGCAGCAGGGGTGGGGGCCAAGGAGAGACCCAGTACTTC.